These T cell receptor beta chains were read from a single sample in a study of blood T cell repertoires in COVID-19. The method was immunoSEQ multiplex PCR; TCRdb's version includes in-frame clones alone and lacks a portion of them. The data show about 87,000 clones, around 86% seen once. Input material: peripheral blood. Source of these receptors: a woman aged 70-85 years with acute or convalescent COVID-19. Each CDR3 is given with its conserved first and last residue. D genes are given only for firm matches. Size is omitted from some rows. Given values are once, few, many or a class for expanded clones.

cdr3_length: 14
v_call: TRBV11-2
j_call: TRBJ1-2
d_call: -
clone_size: -
cdr3_aa: CASRQLRRDYGYTF
cdr3_nt: TGTGCCAGCAGGCAGCTGAGGAGGGACTATGGCTACACCTTC

cdr3_length: 14
v_call: TRBV15
j_call: TRBJ2-2
d_call: -
clone_size: -
cdr3_aa: CATSRDRGVGELFF
cdr3_nt: TGTGCCACCAGCAGAGACAGGGGAGTCGGGGAGCTGTTTTTT

cdr3_length: 15
v_call: TRBV19
j_call: TRBJ1-4
d_call: TRBD1
clone_size: few
cdr3_aa: CASSGRDRGLEKLFF
cdr3_nt: TGTGCCAGTAGCGGCCGGGACAGGGGGCTTGAAAAACTGTTTTTT

cdr3_length: 15
v_call: TRBV20-1
j_call: TRBJ2-3
d_call: TRBD2
clone_size: -
cdr3_aa: CSASPSGAITDTQYF
cdr3_nt: TGCAGTGCTAGTCCTAGCGGGGCCATCACAGATACGCAGTATTTT

cdr3_length: 14
v_call: TRBV11-2
j_call: TRBJ1-1
d_call: -
clone_size: -
cdr3_aa: CASSILTENTEAFF
cdr3_nt: TGTGCCAGCAGCATCCTCACTGAGAACACTGAAGCTTTCTTT

cdr3_length: 15
v_call: TRBV27
j_call: TRBJ1-4
d_call: -
clone_size: -
cdr3_aa: CASSPGGGTNEKLFF
cdr3_nt: TGTGCCAGCAGTCCCGGGGGGGGGACTAATGAAAAACTGTTTTTT

cdr3_length: 15
v_call: TRBV18
j_call: TRBJ2-2
d_call: -
clone_size: -
cdr3_aa: CASSPQTPNTGELFF
cdr3_nt: TGTGCCAGCTCACCACAAACACCGAACACCGGGGAGCTGTTTTTT

cdr3_length: 12
v_call: TRBV2
j_call: TRBJ1-2
d_call: -
clone_size: -
cdr3_aa: CASKEGLYGYTF
cdr3_nt: TGTGCCAGCAAGGAGGGGCTCTATGGCTACACCTTC

cdr3_length: 18
v_call: TRBV7-6
j_call: TRBJ2-1
d_call: TRBD2
clone_size: -
cdr3_aa: CASSLGTSGGLSYNEQFF
cdr3_nt: TGTGCCAGCAGCTTAGGGACTAGCGGGGGGCTTTCCTACAATGAGCAGTTCTTC

cdr3_length: 15
v_call: TRBV28
j_call: TRBJ1-5
d_call: -
clone_size: -
cdr3_aa: CASRPQVSVVQPQHF
cdr3_nt: TGTGCCAGCAGACCGCAGGTCTCTGTAGTACAGCCCCAGCATTTT

cdr3_length: 13
v_call: TRBV3-1/TRBV3-2
j_call: TRBJ2-7
d_call: TRBD1
clone_size: -
cdr3_aa: CASSHTGAYEQYF
cdr3_nt: TGTGCCAGCAGCCATACAGGGGCCTACGAGCAGTACTTC

cdr3_length: 13
v_call: TRBV5-6
j_call: TRBJ1-2
d_call: -
clone_size: once
cdr3_aa: CASITMAIGGYTF
cdr3_nt: TGTGCCAGCATCACCATGGCCATTGGTGGCTACACCTTC

cdr3_length: 15
v_call: TRBV10-3
j_call: TRBJ2-1
d_call: TRBD2
clone_size: few
cdr3_aa: CAISGEGLGGTEQFF
cdr3_nt: TGTGCCATCAGTGGGGAGGGACTAGGAGGCACGGAGCAGTTCTTC

cdr3_length: 14
v_call: TRBV19
j_call: TRBJ1-5
d_call: -
clone_size: -
cdr3_aa: CASRDGQYNQPQHF
cdr3_nt: TGTGCCAGTAGGGACGGACAGTACAATCAGCCCCAGCATTTT

cdr3_length: 13
v_call: TRBV15
j_call: TRBJ2-3
d_call: -
clone_size: -
cdr3_aa: CATSIRQLDTQYF
cdr3_nt: TGTGCCACCAGCATAAGACAGCTCGATACGCAGTATTTT

cdr3_length: 16
v_call: TRBV5-1
j_call: TRBJ2-2
d_call: -
clone_size: -
cdr3_aa: CASSLGPRLNTGELFF
cdr3_nt: TGCGCCAGCAGCCTTGGGCCCAGATTGAACACCGGGGAGCTGTTTTTT

cdr3_length: 15
v_call: TRBV5-1
j_call: TRBJ2-5
d_call: -
clone_size: -
cdr3_aa: CASSLAGQSRETQYF
cdr3_nt: TGCGCCAGCAGCTTGGCCGGACAGTCGCGAGAGACCCAGTACTTC

cdr3_length: 11
v_call: TRBV12-3/TRBV12-4
j_call: TRBJ1-4
d_call: -
clone_size: once
cdr3_aa: CASKRGEKLFF
cdr3_nt: TGTGCCAGCAAAAGGGGTGAAAAACTGTTTTTT

cdr3_length: 14
v_call: TRBV7-8
j_call: TRBJ2-3
d_call: TRBD2
clone_size: few
cdr3_aa: CASSLATSADTQYF
cdr3_nt: TGTGCCAGCAGCTTAGCTACTAGCGCAGATACGCAGTATTTT

cdr3_length: 15
v_call: TRBV9
j_call: TRBJ1-3
d_call: -
clone_size: -
cdr3_aa: CASSVDDIIGNTIYF
cdr3_nt: TGTGCCAGCAGCGTAGACGACATAATCGGAAACACCATATATTTT

cdr3_length: 12
v_call: TRBV7-3
j_call: TRBJ1-1
d_call: -
clone_size: -
cdr3_aa: CASSAVGAEAFF
cdr3_nt: TGTGCCAGCAGCGCGGTGGGAGCTGAAGCTTTCTTT

cdr3_length: 17
v_call: TRBV19
j_call: TRBJ1-1
d_call: -
clone_size: -
cdr3_aa: CASSIDYREDMNTEAFF
cdr3_nt: TGTGCCAGTAGTATAGACTACCGGGAAGATATGAACACTGAAGCTTTCTTT

cdr3_length: 16
v_call: TRBV18
j_call: TRBJ2-2
d_call: -
clone_size: -
cdr3_aa: CASSAVSDTYTGELFF
cdr3_nt: TGTGCCAGCTCAGCAGTCTCGGACACCTACACCGGGGAGCTGTTTTTT

cdr3_length: 15
v_call: TRBV9
j_call: TRBJ1-2
d_call: TRBD1
clone_size: -
cdr3_aa: CASSVEEGALYGYTF
cdr3_nt: TGTGCCAGCAGCGTAGAGGAGGGGGCCCTCTATGGCTACACCTTC

cdr3_length: 15
v_call: TRBV11-2
j_call: TRBJ2-7
d_call: TRBD1
clone_size: -
cdr3_aa: CASSLGTGTYYEQYF
cdr3_nt: TGTGCCAGCAGCTTAGGGACAGGGACGTACTACGAGCAGTACTTC

cdr3_length: 13
v_call: TRBV5-1
j_call: TRBJ2-5
d_call: -
clone_size: -
cdr3_aa: CASRRDTQETQYF
cdr3_nt: TGCGCCAGCCGAAGGGACACGCAGGAGACCCAGTACTTC

cdr3_length: 14
v_call: TRBV5-1
j_call: TRBJ2-5
d_call: TRBD1
clone_size: -
cdr3_aa: CASSSGTAQETQYF
cdr3_nt: TGCGCCAGCAGCTCTGGGACAGCCCAAGAGACCCAGTACTTC

cdr3_length: 14
v_call: TRBV2
j_call: TRBJ1-1
d_call: -
clone_size: -
cdr3_aa: CASKADPRHTEAFF
cdr3_nt: TGTGCCAGCAAGGCGGATCCGCGTCACACTGAAGCTTTCTTT

cdr3_length: 12
v_call: TRBV6-2/TRBV6-3
j_call: TRBJ1-2
d_call: -
clone_size: -
cdr3_aa: CASSYRVLGYTF
cdr3_nt: TGTGCCAGCAGTTACAGAGTCCTAGGCTACACCTTC

cdr3_length: 16
v_call: TRBV6-1
j_call: TRBJ2-7
d_call: -
clone_size: few
cdr3_aa: CASSEAVTPRYYEQYF
cdr3_nt: TGTGCCAGCAGTGAAGCGGTAACACCCCGTTACTACGAGCAGTACTTC

cdr3_length: 16
v_call: TRBV10-3
j_call: TRBJ1-6
d_call: -
clone_size: few
cdr3_aa: CAISEENTAFNSPLHF
cdr3_nt: TGTGCCATCAGTGAGGAAAACACAGCCTTTAATTCACCCCTCCACTTT

cdr3_length: 17
v_call: TRBV28
j_call: TRBJ1-4
d_call: TRBD1
clone_size: -
cdr3_aa: CASFNRGQVSTNEKLFF
cdr3_nt: TGTGCCAGCTTCAACAGGGGGCAAGTATCAACTAATGAAAAACTGTTTTTT

cdr3_length: 13
v_call: TRBV28
j_call: TRBJ2-7
d_call: -
clone_size: -
cdr3_aa: CASSLYGSYEQYF
cdr3_nt: TGTGCCAGCAGTTTGTACGGCTCCTACGAGCAGTACTTC

cdr3_length: 15
v_call: TRBV30
j_call: TRBJ2-1
d_call: TRBD2
clone_size: -
cdr3_aa: CAWRLAGGPGNEQFF
cdr3_nt: TGTGCCTGGAGGCTAGCGGGGGGGCCCGGCAATGAGCAGTTCTTC

cdr3_length: 15
v_call: TRBV6-5
j_call: TRBJ1-1
d_call: TRBD1
clone_size: -
cdr3_aa: CASSYDRDSSLRAFF
cdr3_nt: TGTGCCAGCAGTTACGATCGGGACAGTTCTCTCCGCGCTTTCTTT

cdr3_length: 13
v_call: TRBV20-1
j_call: TRBJ1-2
d_call: -
clone_size: -
cdr3_aa: CSASLDNFYGYTF
cdr3_nt: TGCAGTGCTAGTTTGGACAACTTCTATGGCTACACCTTC